The rows below give T cell receptor beta chains drawn from one sample of a study of blood T cell repertoires in COVID-19. Clones were sequenced by immunoSEQ multiplex PCR, and TCRdb holds only the in-frame ones, with some missing. The table lists fewer than 600,000 clones, 88% of them singletons. The material sequenced was PBMCs or T cells enriched from blood (not recorded which). The receptors stem from a middle-aged woman who had recovered from COVID-19. Each CDR3 is given with its conserved first and last residue. D genes are given only for firm matches. Expanded clones get a size class; other rows say once, few or many, or leave the size out.

D gene	clone size	V gene	J gene	CDR3 length	CDR3 protein	CDR3 DNA
-	few	TRBV11-3	TRBJ2-2	13	CASSLPGSGELFF	TGTGCCAGCAGCTTACCAGGGTCCGGGGAGCTGTTTTTT
TRBD1	-	TRBV10-1	TRBJ2-7	13	CASSRTGSYEQYF	TGCGCCAGCAGTAGGACAGGCTCCTACGAGCAGTACTTC
TRBD2	once	TRBV10-1	TRBJ2-5	17	CASSPGLAGGQQETQYF	TGCGCCAGCAGTCCGGGACTAGCGGGAGGGCAACAAGAGACCCAGTACTTC
TRBD1	-	TRBV10-2	TRBJ2-1	18	CASRGDRAITSSYNEQFF	TGCGCCAGCAGGGGGGACAGGGCTATTACGAGCTCCTACAATGAGCAGTTCTTC
TRBD2	-	TRBV2	TRBJ2-1	14	CASSESGSGREVVF	TGTGCCAGCAGTGAAAGCGGTAGCGGGAGGGAAGTAGTCTTC
TRBD1	-	TRBV6-5	TRBJ1-1	15	CASRQRGTGGTEAFF	TGTGCCAGCAGGCAACGGGGGACAGGGGGCACTGAAGCTTTCTTT
-	-	TRBV10-3	TRBJ1-2	16	CAISEALGSTNYGYTF	TGTGCCATCAGTGAGGCCCTGGGCAGTACGAACTATGGCTACACCTTC
TRBD1	-	TRBV19	TRBJ1-2	16	CASSIGSRQGRGGYTF	TGTGCCAGTAGTATCGGTTCCCGACAGGGCAGGGGTGGCTACACCTTC
-	-	TRBV11-3	TRBJ1-6	17	CASSLVSSVIPNSPLHF	TGTGCCAGCAGCTTAGTTTCGTCAGTCATTCCAAATTCACCCCTCCACTTT
TRBD1	-	TRBV2	TRBJ1-2	14	CASRRGQGNYGYTF	TGTGCCAGCAGAAGAGGACAGGGAAACTATGGCTACACCTTC
-	once	TRBV4-1	TRBJ1-1	16	CASSQSEPGQGGEAFF	TGCGCCAGCAGCCAATCCGAGCCGGGACAAGGAGGTGAAGCTTTCTTT
-	few	TRBV5-1	TRBJ2-5	14	CASSVDPQTETQYF	TGCGCCAGCAGCGTGGACCCACAGACAGAGACCCAGTACTTC
TRBD1	few	TRBV27	TRBJ2-7	16	CASSLLAQGAHNEQYF	TGTGCCAGCAGTTTACTAGCGCAGGGGGCGCATAACGAGCAGTACTTC
-	-	TRBV24-1	TRBJ1-2	12	CATSVQDYGYTF	TGTGCCACCAGTGTTCAGGACTATGGCTACACCTTC
TRBD2	-	TRBV3-1/TRBV3-2	TRBJ2-1	20	CASSPRLGGRSVTLANEQFF	TGTGCCAGCAGCCCCCGGTTGGGCGGGAGATCGGTAACGCTGGCGAATGAGCAGTTCTTC
TRBD1	-	TRBV3-1/TRBV3-2	TRBJ1-2	15	CASSLGTGGTYGYTF	TGTGCCAGCAGCCTAGGGACAGGGGGGACCTATGGCTACACCTTC
TRBD2	once	TRBV7-2	TRBJ2-5	16	CASSLGLAGGQETQYF	TGTGCCAGCAGCCTCGGACTAGCGGGGGGTCAAGAGACCCAGTACTTC
-	-	TRBV27	TRBJ2-1	16	CASSLPYSEDRNEQFF	TGTGCCAGCAGTTTACCATATAGCGAGGACCGCAATGAGCAGTTCTTC
-	once	TRBV15	TRBJ1-1	14	CATSRLQGSTEAFF	TGTGCCACCAGCAGATTACAGGGTTCCACTGAAGCTTTCTTT
-	-	TRBV30	TRBJ2-1	16	CAWSVSRGTFYNEQFF	TGTGCCTGGAGTGTCTCCCGGGGAACGTTCTACAATGAGCAGTTCTTC
TRBD1	-	TRBV27	TRBJ1-6	14	CASSPGQDNSPLHF	TGTGCCAGCAGTCCGGGACAGGATAATTCACCCCTCCACTTT
TRBD1	-	TRBV6-5	TRBJ1-1	15	CASSYSETGMSEAFF	TGTGCCAGCAGTTACTCGGAGACAGGGATGTCTGAAGCTTTCTTT
-	-	TRBV7-2	TRBJ2-1	13	CASTHRQTNEQFF	TGTGCCAGCACCCACCGACAGACCAATGAGCAGTTCTTC
TRBD1	few	TRBV25-1	TRBJ1-2	15	CASSELTGDTGGYTF	TGTGCCAGCAGTGAATTGACAGGGGATACCGGTGGCTACACCTTC
-	-	TRBV5-1	TRBJ1-6	13	CASSLDRSEPLHF	TGCGCCAGCAGCTTGGACAGGTCAGAACCCCTCCACTTT
TRBD2	-	TRBV7-9	TRBJ2-5	13	CASIGLAGETQYF	TGTGCCAGCATAGGACTAGCGGGAGAGACCCAGTACTTC
-	-	TRBV11-3	TRBJ1-2	13	CASSFNRDYGYTF	TGTGCCAGCAGCTTTAACAGGGACTATGGCTACACCTTC
-	-	TRBV15	TRBJ1-3	16	CATSRDQDGVGNTIYF	TGTGCCACCAGCAGAGACCAGGACGGGGTTGGAAACACCATATATTTT
-	-	TRBV12-3/TRBV12-4	TRBJ1-2	12	CASSPPESGYTF	TGTGCCAGCAGTCCTCCCGAGAGTGGCTACACCTTC
-	-	TRBV6-5	TRBJ2-7	14	CASRAGDTSYEQYF	TGTGCCAGCAGGGCAGGGGACACATCCTACGAGCAGTACTTC
-	-	TRBV27	TRBJ2-7	14	CASSFGLTGNEQYF	TGTGCCAGCAGTTTCGGCCTAACAGGAAACGAGCAGTACTTC
-	-	TRBV12-3/TRBV12-4	TRBJ1-2	13	CASSPRRVLGYTF	TGTGCCAGCAGCCCCAGGCGGGTACTTGGCTACACCTTC
-	-	TRBV5-5	TRBJ1-3	14	CASSLGAGRNTIYF	TGTGCCAGCAGCTTGGGTGCGGGGAGAAACACCATATATTTT
TRBD1	-	TRBV3-1/TRBV3-2	TRBJ2-1	14	CASSDGQDHLEQFF	TGTGCCAGCAGTGACGGACAGGATCATCTTGAGCAGTTCTTC
TRBD2	-	TRBV27	TRBJ2-1	16	CASSLPSGRSFDEQFF	TGTGCCAGCAGTTTACCTAGCGGGAGATCTTTCGATGAGCAGTTCTTC
TRBD1	-	TRBV3-1/TRBV3-2	TRBJ1-3	16	CASSQGLTGQGNTIYF	TGTGCCAGCAGCCAAGGCTTGACAGGGCAGGGAAACACCATATATTTT
-	few	TRBV14	TRBJ1-6	11	CASSHGTRLHF	TGTGCCAGCAGCCACGGGACAAGGCTCCACTTT
-	-	TRBV11-2	TRBJ1-4	15	CASSLGGRVYEKLFF	TGTGCCAGCAGCTTAGGAGGCCGGGTATATGAAAAACTGTTTTTT
-	-	TRBV4-3	TRBJ1-4	16	CASSQDWTATNEKLFF	TGCGCCAGCAGCCAAGATTGGACAGCAACTAATGAAAAACTGTTTTTT
TRBD2	-	TRBV29-1	TRBJ2-3	15	CSVVPSGRRADTQYF	TGCAGCGTTGTTCCTAGCGGGAGAAGGGCAGATACGCAGTATTTT
TRBD2	-	TRBV25-1	TRBJ2-6	17	CASSETSGTSGANVLTF	TGTGCCAGCAGTGAGACTAGCGGGACCTCTGGGGCCAACGTCCTGACTTTC
-	-	TRBV5-4	TRBJ1-1	14	CASSLPLMNTEAFF	TGTGCCAGCAGCTTGCCCCTAATGAACACTGAAGCTTTCTTT
TRBD2	-	TRBV2	TRBJ2-5	16	CASRGVLAGGEETQYF	TGTGCCAGCAGGGGGGTACTAGCGGGAGGGGAAGAGACCCAGTACTTC
-	-	TRBV11-2	TRBJ1-2	15	CASSLDSRASYGYTF	TGTGCCAGCAGCTTAGATAGCAGGGCTTCCTATGGCTACACCTTC
-	-	TRBV5-5	TRBJ1-1	17	CASSFRGSFGQNTEAFF	TGTGCCAGCAGCTTTCGGGGGTCGTTTGGGCAGAACACTGAAGCTTTCTTT
-	-	TRBV20-1	TRBJ2-1	14	CSASRQVGDNEQFF	TGCAGTGCTAGTCGACAGGTCGGGGACAATGAGCAGTTCTTC
-	once	TRBV27	TRBJ1-2	17	CASSSAGGSHINYGYTF	TGTGCCAGCAGTTCCGCGGGGGGCTCCCACATTAACTATGGCTACACCTTC
-	-	TRBV9	TRBJ2-7	14	CASNVEGTQYEQYF	TGTGCCAGCAACGTAGAGGGGACACAGTACGAGCAGTACTTC
TRBD2	-	TRBV4-1	TRBJ2-1	16	CASSPWTSGSSNEQFF	TGCGCCAGCAGCCCTTGGACTAGCGGGAGCTCGAATGAGCAGTTCTTC
TRBD1	-	TRBV7-6	TRBJ1-4	14	CASSPRDSGEKLFF	TGTGCCAGCAGCCCCCGGGACAGCGGTGAAAAACTGTTTTTT
TRBD1	-	TRBV18	TRBJ2-1	15	CASSAKGDSYNEQFF	TGTGCCAGCTCAGCGAAAGGGGACAGCTACAATGAGCAGTTCTTC
TRBD1	-	TRBV19	TRBJ1-5	15	CASSLDRVLNKPQHF	TGTGCCAGTTCCTTGGACAGGGTGTTGAATAAGCCCCAGCATTTT
-	-	TRBV20-1	TRBJ1-2	14	CSASGAGPGYGYTF	TGCAGTGCTAGTGGGGCCGGCCCAGGGTATGGCTACACCTTC
TRBD1	-	TRBV19	TRBJ2-5	15	CASSTTGTGEETQYF	TGTGCCAGTAGCACTACCGGGACAGGGGAAGAGACCCAGTACTTC